These T cell receptor beta chains were read from a single sample in a study of shared clonotypes between healthy human individuals. Clones were read by immunoSEQ multiplex PCR, and TCRdb kept only the in-frame ones, dropping some. Here the sample spans around 440,000 clones, approximately 80% being singletons. The sequenced sample consisted of PBMCs. The receptors were sampled from a woman aged 40 to 50 in good health. Some clones in this sample may be carry-over from other donors' samples. The conserved cysteine and the conserved F or W are not part of the CDR3 here. A D gene is named only where the DNA matches it firmly.

v_gene	d_gene	CDR3aa
TRBV7-9	.	ASSLSPFGELF
TRBV18	TRBD1	ASSLYQGASQPQH
TRBV11-3	TRBD2	ASSPGTSFLSGELF
TRBV9	.	ASSVRGTPSGANVLT
TRBV2	TRBD2	ASHTSGVYNEQF
TRBV5-4	TRBD2	ASSSGVAGVTGELF
TRBV5-4	TRBD2	ASSSLAGGLTDTQY
TRBV5-4	.	ASSFDRDSYNEQF
TRBV27	.	ASSLSRPGRGGANVLT
TRBV6-5	TRBD1	ASRGQGLYEQY
TRBV18	.	ASSPPSSYEQY
TRBV28	TRBD1	ASTDRDRNSYEQY
TRBV28	.	ASSPDEVEQY
TRBV7-6	.	ASSRSSGRTDTQY
TRBV19	.	ASSPAGRDNQPQH
TRBV5-6	.	ASSRIRGSGANVLT
TRBV27	.	ASSLRGESNEKLF
TRBV28	.	ASSTYRKSYEQY